Here is one TCR beta chain with its context. The assay was immunoSEQ multiplex PCR, and TCRdb's table has in-frame clones only and misses some. The sample lists roughly 4,000 clones; approximately 25% were seen once. This CDR3 spans 17 amino acids. Trimming left V 3 bases short and J 4 bases short, with 19 bases between. The germline V gene has CDR1 SGDLS and CDR2 YYNGEE. The data derive from a study of sequential checkpoint blockade in melanoma. The sample's treatment: randomized to nivolumab then ipilimumab (arm A) or the reverse (arm B). This sequence was found in a human donor with melanoma. The rearrangement uses TRBV9 and TRBJ2-2; tentative D call: TRBD2 (7 bases). The specimen comprised tumor tissue (inferred from file names), sampled from a patient given nivolumab and ipilimumab in sequence. CDR3 loop: CASSAAGGTIITGELFF. DNA of the CDR3: TGTGCCAGCAGCGCCGCCGGGGGGACAATCATCACCGGGGAGCTGTTTTTT.